Below, 28 T cell receptor beta chains from the same sample are listed, as sequenced in a study of blood T cell repertoires in COVID-19 (TCRdb year 2020). Libraries were constructed by the immunoSEQ multiplex PCR assay. The table comes from immuneACCESS by way of TCRdb, which keeps in-frame sequences with V and J called. Part of the clones is missing from these tables; in studies checked, under half for an unresolved V gene and the rest for unknown reasons. The sample has 250,000 to 300,000 clones on record, approximately 90% of them singletons. The biggest ten clones account for 0.95% to 1.2% of the sample. The sequenced sample consisted of PBMCs or T cells enriched from blood (not recorded which). These receptors were collected from a woman aged 25 to 45 who had recovered from COVID-19.

The chain recombines TRBV4-1 with TRBJ1-6; the D gene is possibly TRBD1 (6 bases). The germline V gene encodes CDR1 MGHRA and CDR2 YSYEKL. The CDR3 consists of 14 residues. V was shortened by 1 base and J by 8 bases, with 9 bases between the two germline ends. The CDR3 sequence is CASSQGQGYSPLHF. CDR3 nucleotides: TGCGCCAGCAGCCAAGGGCAGGGGTATTCACCCCTCCACTTT.

CDR3 nucleotide sequence: TGTGCCAGCAGTGAGGGACAGGGGCGAGAGACCCAGTACTTC. Translated, it gives CASSEGQGRETQYF. The rearrangement uses TRBV25-1 and TRBJ2-5; the match to TRBD1 covers 10 bases. V trimming: 3 bases; J trimming: 4 bases; junction bases outside the gene matches: 2. Germline V gene lookup returns CDR1 MGHDK and CDR2 SYGVNS. The length of the CDR3 is 14 residues.

The chain uses TRBV2 and TRBJ2-3; 9 bases are a match to TRBD2. Trimming removed 9 bases from V and 1 base from J; junction bases left unmatched: 5. The CDR3 spans 14 residues. Germline assignment: CDR1 SNHLY and CDR2 FYNNEI. Here the CDR3 reads CARFRTSGTDTQYF. Here the CDR3 DNA reads TGTGCCAGATTCCGGACTAGCGGCACAGATACGCAGTATTTT.

Turning to this clone: Other DNA sequences in the sample encode the same CDR3. This rearrangement joins TRBV7-2 to TRBJ2-7; D gene unclear. The germline V gene encodes CDR1 SGHTA and CDR2 FQGNSA. Trimming took 6 bases from V and 1 from J, leaving 7 bases between them. This CDR3 has 12 residues. The CDR3 region has the DNA TGTGCCAGCAGTTTAACATCCTACGAGCAGTACTTC. Amino acids: CASSLTSYEQYF. Looking up the rest from reference TRBV7-2 and TRBJ2-7 gives the full variable domain: GAGVSQSPSNKVTEKGKDVELRCDPISGHTALYWYRQSLGQGLEFLIYFQGNSAPDKSGLPSDRFSAERTGGSVSTLTIQRTQQEDSAVYLCASSLTSYEQYFGPGTRLTVT.

Remarks on this clone: The junction does not match germline at one end; this may be a read error. The CDR3 nucleotides are TGTGCCAGCAGCGAAGATGGGACAGGGTTTTACAATGAGCAGTTCTTC. It translates to CASSEDGTGFYNEQFF. The chain uses TRBV3-1 (or the pseudogene TRBV3-2) and TRBJ2-1, with 9 bases matching TRBD1. Per the germline V gene, CDR1 is LGHDT and CDR2 is YNNKEL (reference sequence). The CDR3 has 16 amino acids.

The J gene is TRBJ2-7, the V gene TRBV5-1, with 9 bases fitting TRBD1. The germline gives CDR1 SGHRS, CDR2 YFSETQ. The CDR3 sequence is 12 residues long. Germline trimming cut 3 bases from V and 5 bases from J; bases unmatched to any gene: 0. CDR3 in amino acids: CASSWDRDEQYF. The CDR3 DNA sequence: TGCGCCAGCAGCTGGGACAGGGACGAGCAGTACTTC.

This chain connects TRBV5-4 to TRBJ2-1, with D perhaps matching TRBD2 (6 bases). Germline CDR1 reads SGHNT; CDR2 reads YYREEE (reference sequence). This CDR3 has 15 residues. V lost 0 bases and J lost 5, with 12 bases in between. CDR3 region: CASSLAGRENNEQFF. Here the CDR3 DNA reads TGTGCCAGCAGCTTGGCCGGTCGGGAGAACAATGAGCAGTTCTTC.

The chain combines TRBV19 with TRBJ2-3, with D tentatively TRBD2 (5 bases). This CDR3 contains 12 residues. Germline CDR1 and CDR2: LNHDA and SQIVND (reference sequence). Trimming removed 3 bases at V and 9 bases at J, with 10 bases between. CDR3 coding DNA: TGTGCCAGTAGTATTGGGCCGGGGACGCAGTATTTT. Its protein is CASSIGPGTQYF.

CDR3 bases: TGCAGCGCTTCTAGGTCCCGAGGACTTAAAACTGAAGCTTTCTTT. Amino acid sequence: CSASRSRGLKTEAFF. V and J are TRBV29-1 and TRBJ1-1; D gene ambiguous. From germline, CDR1 is SQVTM and CDR2 ANQGSEA. The V end lost 7 bases, the J end lost 5 bases, and 23 bases lay between the germline ends. The length of the CDR3 is 15 residues.

V and J are TRBV5-6 and TRBJ1-5; 8 bases align to TRBD1. Losses at the gene ends were 3 bases for V and 7 bases for J; bases not matched to a gene: 9. Germline V gene data show CDR1 as SGHDT and CDR2 as YYEEEE. CDR3 length: 15 amino acids. The CDR3 region has the DNA TGTGCCAGCAGCTCCCTGACAGGGGCAGGGCAGCCCCAGCATTTT. As protein: CASSSLTGAGQPQHF.

The J gene is TRBJ2-1, the V gene TRBV29-1, with a possible D match to TRBD2 (5 bases). The germline V gene has CDR1 SQVTM and CDR2 ANQGSEA. This CDR3 contains 10 residues. V was cut by 4 bases and J by 7 bases, with 5 bases left in between. CDR3: CSVGENEQFF. CDR3 bases: TGCAGCGTTGGGGAGAATGAGCAGTTCTTC.

The chain is built from TRBV7-9 and TRBJ2-3, with 7 bases aligning to TRBD1. This CDR3 region has 15 residues. V lost 4 bases and J lost 3; bases outside the gene matches: 7. Per the germline V gene, CDR1 is SEHNR and CDR2 is FQNEAQ (reference sequence). The CDR3: CASSSNRGGTDTQYF. CDR3 in DNA: TGTGCCAGCAGCTCGAACAGGGGTGGAACAGATACGCAGTATTTT.

In its sample, this clone was seen a few times. V usage is TRBV6-1 and J usage is TRBJ1-2; D ambiguous. Trimming shortened V by 1 base and J by 5 bases, and 11 bases separated the two germline ends. The CDR3 sequence is 14 residues long. CDR1 and CDR2 from the germline V gene are MNHNS and SASEGT. The CDR3 reads CASSEGAGPYGYTF. The CDR3 coding sequence is TGTGCCAGCAGTGAAGGGGCTGGGCCATATGGCTACACCTTC.

V gene TRBV19 combines with J gene TRBJ2-7, with D hard to call. The germline V and J ends were trimmed by 3 bases and 1 base, with 7 bases remaining between them. The CDR3 totals 13 residues. The germline V gene encodes CDR1 LNHDA and CDR2 SQIVND (reference sequence). The CDR3 loop reads CASSIDTSYEQYF. As DNA, the CDR3 is TGTGCCAGTAGTATTGACACTTCCTACGAGCAGTACTTC.

The rearrangement links TRBV4-3 to TRBJ2-7; tentatively, D is TRBD1 (7 bases). In germline, CDR1 is LGHNA, CDR2 YSLEER. The CDR3 contains 16 residues. Trimming took off 0 bases at V and 3 bases at J, with 15 bases between the two ends. The CDR3 sequence is CASSQDQGGAVYEQYF. CDR3 in DNA: TGCGCCAGCAGCCAAGATCAGGGGGGAGCGGTCTACGAGCAGTACTTC.

This clone was seen a handful of times. The chain carries TRBV5-1 and TRBJ1-3; 12 bases are a match to TRBD1. This CDR3 spans 16 amino acids. Trimming removed 4 bases from V and 3 bases from J; junction bases left unmatched: 5. Germline V gives CDR1 SGHRS, CDR2 YFSETQ. The CDR3 loop is CASSAGQGAGGNTIYF. CDR3 in DNA: TGCGCCAGCAGCGCGGGACAGGGGGCGGGTGGAAACACCATATATTTT.

The V call is TRBV7-8, the J call TRBJ2-2; 9 nucleotides match TRBD1. Germline assignment: CDR1 SGHVS and CDR2 FQNEAQ. J gave up 5 bases and V 5 bases, and 3 bases lay outside the gene matches. The CDR3 is 14 amino acids. For the CDR3, the DNA is TGTGCCAGCAGCGACAGGGGGTATACCGGGGAGCTGTTTTTT. Amino acid sequence: CASSDRGYTGELFF.

The chain uses TRBV28 and TRBJ2-1; D possibly corresponds to TRBD2 (5 bases). From germline, CDR1 is MDHEN and CDR2 SYDVKM. CDR3 length equals 15 residues. The ends were cut back, 3 bases at V and 0 bases at J, with 9 bases in the middle. This CDR3 reads CASSFEGYSYNEQFF. The CDR3 coding sequence is TGTGCCAGCAGTTTTGAGGGATACTCCTACAATGAGCAGTTCTTC.

The rearrangement uses TRBV3-1 (or the pseudogene TRBV3-2) and TRBJ1-2; 9 positions match TRBD1. With 4 bases clipped from V and 1 base from J, the junction kept 1 base outside the gene matches. The CDR3 totals 14 residues. Germline V gene sequence: CDR1 LGHDT, CDR2 YNNKEL (reference sequence). The CDR3 nucleotides are TGTGCCAGCAGCCGGACAGGGGTTAACTATGGCTACACCTTC. It encodes CASSRTGVNYGYTF.

This clone was detected only a few times. The chain combines TRBV6-2 or TRBV6-3 with TRBJ1-5; a weak D match, TRBD1 (5 bases). This CDR3 region has 17 residues. V was pared by 1 base and J by 4 bases, with 17 bases between. Per the germline V gene, CDR1 is MNHEY and CDR2 is SVGEGT. CDR3 loop: CASSYLEGVGVNQPQHF. In nucleotides, the CDR3 is TGTGCCAGCAGTTACTTGGAAGGGGTAGGGGTAAATCAGCCCCAGCATTTT.

J is TRBJ1-1 and V is TRBV28; tentatively, D is TRBD1 (6 bases). Germline-derived CDR1 and CDR2 are MDHEN and SYDVKM. The CDR3 spans 15 residues. The germline V and J ends were trimmed by 5 bases and 1 base, with 14 bases remaining between them. CDR3: CASSAGDKRNTEAFF. CDR3 bases: TGTGCCAGCAGTGCGGGGGACAAAAGGAACACTGAAGCTTTCTTT.

This sequence joins TRBV6-5 and TRBJ2-1, with a weak D call TRBD2 (5 bases). CDR1 and CDR2 from the germline V gene are MNHEY and SVGAGI. The CDR3 runs to 15 residues. The V gene lost 6 bases and the J gene lost 8 bases, with 20 bases spanning the gap. The CDR3 loop is CASRKGLAYGDEQFF. Here the CDR3 DNA reads TGTGCCAGCAGGAAAGGGCTAGCATATGGCGATGAGCAGTTCTTC.

This clone was picked up one time. The chain carries TRBV6-5 and TRBJ1-6; TRBD1 agrees at 7 bases. The V segment lost 6 bases and the J segment 14 bases; nucleotides outside the gene matches: 7. Looked up from germline, CDR1 is MNHEY and CDR2 is SVGAGI. The CDR3 is 12 residues long. The CDR3 DNA sequence: TGTGCCAGCAGCGGGACAGATAGTTCCCTCCACTTT. Amino acid sequence: CASSGTDSSLHF.

This chain joins TRBV7-2 and TRBJ2-1; possible D gene TRBD2, 5 bases. V was cut by 4 bases and J by 7 bases, with 11 bases left in between. The CDR3 consists of 13 residues. Germline loops: CDR1 SGHTA, CDR2 FQGNSA. Here the CDR3 reads CASSSRTVNEQFF. CDR3 bases: TGTGCCAGCAGCTCGCGGACTGTTAATGAGCAGTTCTTC.

The CDR3 protein is CATDDPTGNEAFF. In DNA, the CDR3 is TGCGCCACCGATGACCCGACAGGGAATGAAGCTTTCTTT. The rearrangement uses TRBV10-2 and TRBJ1-1; TRBD1 aligns across 7 bases. V dropped 10 bases and J dropped 7; count of bases not matched to a gene: 12. The CDR3 covers 13 residues. CDR1 is WSHSY and CDR2 is SAAADI in the germline V gene.

In the case of this clone: Germline and junction disagree at one end, which may indicate a read error. J is TRBJ2-3 and V is TRBV7-7; 7 bases match TRBD2. Germline V gene sequence: CDR1 SSHAT, CDR2 FNYEAQ (reference sequence). This CDR3 contains 15 residues. The CDR3 protein is CASSLGREGTDTQYF. CDR3 DNA sequence: TGTGCTAGCAGCTTAGGACGGGAGGGCACAGATACGCAGTATTTT.

The rearrangement links TRBV7-2 to TRBJ1-3, with D hard to call. Germline V gene lookup returns CDR1 SGHTA and CDR2 FQGNSA. The CDR3 covers 15 residues. Trimming cost V 3 bases and J 3 bases, with 12 bases left between them. The CDR3 loop is CASSFDIELGNTIYF. CDR3 DNA sequence: TGTGCCAGCAGCTTTGATATCGAACTTGGAAACACCATATATTTT.

The chain uses TRBV10-3 and TRBJ2-5; no clear D gene. Germline values: CDR1 ENHRY, CDR2 SYGVKD. The CDR3 sequence is 11 residues long. Trimming took 3 bases from V and 5 from J, leaving 4 bases between them. This chain's CDR3 is CAISDHETQYF. The CDR3 bases are TGTGCCATCAGTGATCATGAGACCCAGTACTTC.